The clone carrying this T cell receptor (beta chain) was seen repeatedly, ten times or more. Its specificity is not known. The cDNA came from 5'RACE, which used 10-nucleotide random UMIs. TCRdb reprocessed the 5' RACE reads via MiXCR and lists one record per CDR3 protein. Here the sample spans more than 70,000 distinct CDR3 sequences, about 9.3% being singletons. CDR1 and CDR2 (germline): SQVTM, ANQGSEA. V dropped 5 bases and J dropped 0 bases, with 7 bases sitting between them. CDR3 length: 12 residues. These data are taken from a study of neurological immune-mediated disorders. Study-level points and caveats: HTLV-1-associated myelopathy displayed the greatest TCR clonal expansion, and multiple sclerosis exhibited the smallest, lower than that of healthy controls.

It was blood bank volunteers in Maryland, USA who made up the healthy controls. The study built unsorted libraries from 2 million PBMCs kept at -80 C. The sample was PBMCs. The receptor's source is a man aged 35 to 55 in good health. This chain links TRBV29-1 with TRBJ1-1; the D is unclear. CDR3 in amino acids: CSVSGLNTEAFF. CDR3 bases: TGCAGCGTTAGCGGGCTGAACACTGAAGCTTTCTTT.